The entry that follows covers one T cell receptor (beta chain) sequence. The data stem from a study of early stage breast cancer tumors. Overall study: Each sample averaged approximately 9.8-fold read coverage.

Germline loops: CDR1 LGHNA, CDR2 YNFKEQ. Trimming removed 1 base from V and 5 bases from J, with 12 bases in between. This CDR3 contains 15 residues. Sequencing was performed with immunoSEQ multiplex PCR; in TCRdb, only in-frame clones are kept and a portion is missing. The sample has about 50,000 clones; about 74% are singletons. The clonotype originates from a person aged 25 to 45 with breast cancer. The sample comprised blood. The rearrangement links TRBV4-2 to TRBJ2-1, with D perhaps matching TRBD1 or TRBD2 (6 bases each). The CDR3 nucleotides are TGTGCCAGCAGCCAAGTTGGGGGGACACACAATGAGCAGTTCTTC. Translation gives CASSQVGGTHNEQFF.